This section outlines one T cell receptor (beta chain) sequence together with its context. The V gene's germline CDR1 is SNHLY and CDR2 FYNNEI. There are 15 residues in the CDR3. V shed 4 bases, J shed 4 bases, and the junction held 7 bases outside the gene matches. The sample is drawn from a study of blood T cell repertoires in COVID-19. TCRdb's table, derived via immunoSEQ multiplex PCR, lists solely in-frame clones and lacks some. The table records about 260,000 clones, nearly 85% of them present only once. This sequence joins TRBV2 and TRBJ2-7; 10 nucleotides align to TRBD2. Sequencing used peripheral blood. This clonotype originated in a human donor in a cohort sampled during active COVID-19. The chain's CDR3 is CASSVSGGGLYEQYF. The CDR3 nucleotides are TGTGCCAGCAGTGTAAGCGGGGGGGGTTTGTACGAGCAGTACTTC.